This T cell receptor beta chain was recovered during a study of Graves' ophthalmopathy and Graves' hyperthyroidism. Notes on the study in general: This model predicted ophthalmopathy progression (sensitivity around 71%, specificity about 73%).

The table lists this clonotype with many counts. Its target is unknown. RNA transcripts served as template for amplifying TCR beta CDR3 sequences. First-round RT-PCR with HTBI primers preceded a second-round multiplex PCR. TCRdb reprocessed the multiplex PCR reads via MiXCR and lists one record per CDR3 protein. The sample holds under 400,000 distinct CDR3 sequences, 17% seen once. Moderate-to-severe activity, CAS ≥3, NOSPECS ≥4 and duration under 3 months were recorded for donors with ophthalmopathy. CDR3 length: 17 amino acids. Trimming stripped 3 bases from V and 0 bases from J, with 12 bases between.

This sequence joins TRBV12-3 or TRBV12-4 and TRBJ1-6; D gene unclear. The sequencing input was peripheral blood. This TCR derives from an adult man with Graves' ophthalmopathy. The CDR3 coding sequence is TGTGCCAGCAGTTTCCGGTCAGCGAGCTCCTATAATTCACCCCTCCACTTT. Translating gives CASSFRSASSYNSPLHF.